This TCR beta chain was sequenced during a study of molecular identifiers for immune sequencing clone quantification (dated by TCRdb to between 2018 and 2020). With respect to the entire study: For a replicate experiment, the RNA from either approximately 20,000 or 100,000 naive CD8 T cells was divided into five aliquots, and four of those aliquots went on to sequencing. CD8 T cells were used in a methods study to benchmark molecular-identifier clustering-based TCR repertoire sequencing (MIDCIRS) and TCR RNA copy counting. Broader findings and caveats from the paper: The sizes of highly expanded clones could end up underestimated when identical TCR molecules share a barcode. Modeling gave about 3.2 recovered TCR RNA copies per cell versus approximately 10 by digital PCR, implying about 30% capture efficiency. When barcode sub-clustering was not used, chimeric consensus sequences inflated TCR diversity, with chimeras reaching as high as 47%. Spiked-in Jurkat TCR RNA equal to a single cell's worth was reported to be detectable even within 1,100,000 naive CD8 T cells. In CMV-specific effector cells, over 97% of molecules were held by clones above 20 RNA copies, whereas under 1% of molecules were held by such clones in naive cells.

Naive CD8 T cells were FACS-sorted as CD8+CD4-CCR7+CD45RA+ on a BD FACSAria II into RLT Plus buffer. For a sensitivity comparison, a portion of naive CD8 T cell RNA was divided equally between MIDCIRS and a Smart-seq2-style 5'RACE protocol. Enrichment of CD8 T cells was performed with RosetteSep CD8+ T Cell Enrichment Cocktail and Ficoll-Paque, after which ACK red cell lysis was carried out. Library construction relied on PCR. TCRdb records Illumina MiSeq as the sequencer. Purification of total RNA was performed with the Qiagen AllPrep DNA/RNA kit. Reads from multiple sequencing runs of the same library were pooled before analysis. The published analysis was carried out like this. Reads were retained only if the reads had an exact TCR constant sequence, and the retained reads were trimmed to 150 nt and grouped according to their 12-nt molecular barcodes. Within each barcode group, reads were sub-clustered at a 15% Levenshtein threshold, and quality-weighted consensus sequences were built per RNA molecule. Non-functional sequences were excluded, and lower-count sequences lying one edit away from another sequence were also excluded. On the basis of fitting two negative binomial distributions, barcode sub-clusters with fewer than 20% of the maximum read count were discarded. TCRdb reprocessed the public reads (quality trimming at Q25 with fastp, clone calling with MiXCR) and kept in-frame beta chains. Rows are unified per CDR3 protein, each entry keeping the most common DNA and genes. The V and J calls and clone size come from TCRdb's table, not from the authors' own analysis. This sample is represented by 40,000 to 45,000 distinct CDR3 sequences; 15% to 20% of them were singletons. The top ten hold about 7% of the sample.

This clonotype came up many times. Its antigen has not been determined. Base qualities were left out, and no much larger clone turns up one base away. Between the V and J ends, shortened by 2 bases and 4 bases respectively, the junction contains 7 bases. Including the terminal cysteine and phenylalanine, the CDR3 comprises 13 residues. Only the CDR3 DNA stays, 39 bases, in frame from base 1. According to the germline V gene (reference sequence), CDR1 reads SGHNT and CDR2 reads YYREEE. This sequence originates from a human donor in good health. Some libraries in this study had Jurkat cell RNA spiked in. The chain was built from TRBV5-4 and TRBJ2-1; the D gene lacks a confident call. The sequencing sample was made of naive CD8+ T cells from blood, with Jurkat cell RNA spiked in. The cell subset or site label of this sample denotes: FACS-sorted CD8+CD4-CCR7+CD45RA+ naive T cells. CDR3 protein: CASSFGVYNEQFF. The DNA sequence follows: TGTGCCAGCAGCTTCGGCGTATACAATGAGCAGTTCTTC. Supplemented by the reference TRBV5-4 and TRBJ2-1 proteins around the CDR3, the complete variable domain is ETGVTQSPTHLIKTRGQQVTLRCSSQSGHNTVSWYQQALGQGPQFIFQYYREEENGRGNFPPRFSGLQFPNYSSELNVNALELDDSALYLCASSFGVYNEQFFGPGTRLTVL.